The rows below give T cell receptor beta chains drawn from one sample of a study of T cell responses to AZD1222 COVID-19 vaccine. TCRdb keeps only in-frame clones here, not all; method: immunoSEQ multiplex PCR. The sample includes roughly 150,000 clones, about 90% seen only once; the top ten take about 8.9%. The specimen comprised peripheral blood, sampled 28 days after the second AZD1222 dose. The receptors were gathered from an adult who received the AZD1222 COVID-19 vaccine. The CDR3 runs from the conserved cysteine through the conserved F or W. The D gene is left open where the match is weak. Only some rows state a clone size, as once, few, many or a class for expanded clones.

V	J	D	size	CDR3	DNA
TRBV7-9	TRBJ2-5	.	.	CASSSLAALAQETQYF	TGTGCCAGCAGCTCGTTAGCCGCCTTGGCACAAGAGACCCAGTACTTC
TRBV7-9	TRBJ1-2	TRBD1	once	CASSLQGAGGYTF	TGTGCCAGCAGCTTACAGGGGGCTGGTGGCTACACCTTC
TRBV2	TRBJ1-5	TRBD1	once	CASSRTGENNQPQHF	TGTGCCAGCTCAAGGACAGGGGAGAACAATCAGCCCCAGCATTTT
TRBV6-4	TRBJ2-3	.	.	CASRPPQYF	TGTGCCAGCAGGCCCCCCCAGTATTTT
TRBV29-1	TRBJ1-2	TRBD1	.	CSVRTGTMGGYTF	TGCAGCGTACGGACAGGGACCATGGGTGGCTACACCTTC
TRBV6-5	TRBJ2-7	.	.	CASRSRVGGRHEQYF	TGTGCCAGCAGAAGCAGGGTGGGTGGCCGTCACGAGCAGTACTTC
TRBV11-3	TRBJ2-3	.	.	CASSQTLVDTQYF	TGTGCCAGCAGCCAGACTCTAGTTGATACGCAGTATTTT
TRBV24-1	TRBJ1-1	TRBD1	.	CATRAGTGVDEAFF	TGTGCCACCAGGGCCGGGACAGGGGTGGATGAAGCTTTCTTT
TRBV19	TRBJ1-5	.	.	CASSLAGSGQPQHF	TGTGCCAGTAGTCTAGCTGGGTCCGGTCAGCCCCAGCATTTT
TRBV11-2	TRBJ1-2	.	.	CASSRDGGYTF	TGTGCCAGCAGCAGGGACGGGGGCTACACCTTC
TRBV2	TRBJ1-1	.	.	CASSVPRTVNTEAFF	TGTGCCAGCAGTGTCCCACGGACAGTGAACACTGAAGCTTTCTTT
TRBV24-1	TRBJ2-3	.	.	CAASGVLGDTQYF	TGTGCCGCCTCCGGGGTGTTGGGAGATACGCAGTATTTT
TRBV7-8	TRBJ2-2	TRBD2	.	CASSLSGPFGNTGELFF	TGTGCCAGCAGCCTTAGCGGGCCTTTTGGGAACACCGGGGAGCTGTTTTTT
TRBV7-2	TRBJ2-1	.	once	CASPDAYTSYNEQFF	TGTGCCAGCCCCGACGCGTACACCTCCTACAATGAGCAGTTCTTC
TRBV19	TRBJ2-3	TRBD2	.	CASSILGLAGPGPADTQYF	TGTGCCAGTAGTATTCTGGGACTAGCGGGACCCGGACCGGCAGATACGCAGTATTTT
TRBV5-1	TRBJ2-1	TRBD2	.	CASSLTAGGSGEQFF	TGCGCCAGCAGCTTAACTGCGGGAGGTTCTGGTGAGCAGTTCTTC